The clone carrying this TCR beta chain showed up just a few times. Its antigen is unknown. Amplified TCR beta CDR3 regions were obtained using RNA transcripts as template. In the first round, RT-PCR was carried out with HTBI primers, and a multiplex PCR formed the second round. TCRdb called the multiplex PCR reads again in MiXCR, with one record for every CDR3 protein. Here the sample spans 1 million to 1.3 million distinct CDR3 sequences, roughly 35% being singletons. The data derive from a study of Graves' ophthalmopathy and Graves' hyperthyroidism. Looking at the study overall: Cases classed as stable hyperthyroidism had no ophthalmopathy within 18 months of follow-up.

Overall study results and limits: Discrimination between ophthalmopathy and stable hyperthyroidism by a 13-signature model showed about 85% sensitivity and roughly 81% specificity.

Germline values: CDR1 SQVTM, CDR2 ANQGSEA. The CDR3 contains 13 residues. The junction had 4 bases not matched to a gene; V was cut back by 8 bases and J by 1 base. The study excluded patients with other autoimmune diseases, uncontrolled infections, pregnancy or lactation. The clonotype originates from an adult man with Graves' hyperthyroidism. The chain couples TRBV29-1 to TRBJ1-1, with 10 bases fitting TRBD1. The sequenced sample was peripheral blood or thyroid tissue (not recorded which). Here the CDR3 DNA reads TGCAGCTTAGGGGACAGGGGGAACACTGAAGCTTTCTTT. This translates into CSLGDRGNTEAFF. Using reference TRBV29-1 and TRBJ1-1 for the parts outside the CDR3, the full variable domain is SAVISQKPSRDICQRGTSLTIQCQVDSQVTMMFWYRQQPGQSLTLIATANQGSEATYESGFVIDKFPISRPNLTFSTLTVSNMSPEDSSIYLCSLGDRGNTEAFFGQGTRLTVV.